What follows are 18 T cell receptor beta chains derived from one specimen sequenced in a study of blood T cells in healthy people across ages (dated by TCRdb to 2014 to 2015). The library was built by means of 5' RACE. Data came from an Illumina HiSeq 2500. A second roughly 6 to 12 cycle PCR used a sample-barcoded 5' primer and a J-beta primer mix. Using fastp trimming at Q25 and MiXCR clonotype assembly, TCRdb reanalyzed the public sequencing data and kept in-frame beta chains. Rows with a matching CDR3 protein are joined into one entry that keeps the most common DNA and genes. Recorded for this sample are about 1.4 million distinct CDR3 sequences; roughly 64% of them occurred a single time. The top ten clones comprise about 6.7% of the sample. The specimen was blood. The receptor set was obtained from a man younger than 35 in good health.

The CDR3 protein is CSARDRTSGSETQYF. CDR3 DNA: TGCAGTGCTAGAGATCGGACTAGCGGGAGCGAGACCCAGTACTTC. The chain carries TRBV20-1 and TRBJ2-7; the match to TRBD2 covers 13 bases. The DNA end lines up better with TRBJ2-5; the J call may be wrong. This CDR3 has 15 amino acids. Germline-derived CDR1 and CDR2 are DFQATT and SNEGSKA (reference sequence).

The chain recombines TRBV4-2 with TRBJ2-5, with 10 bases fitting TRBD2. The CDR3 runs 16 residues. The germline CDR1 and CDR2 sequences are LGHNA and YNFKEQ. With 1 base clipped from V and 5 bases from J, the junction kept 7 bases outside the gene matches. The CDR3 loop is CASSQAQGLAPETQYF. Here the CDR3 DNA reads TGTGCCAGCAGCCAAGCCCAGGGACTAGCGCCGGAGACCCAGTACTTC.

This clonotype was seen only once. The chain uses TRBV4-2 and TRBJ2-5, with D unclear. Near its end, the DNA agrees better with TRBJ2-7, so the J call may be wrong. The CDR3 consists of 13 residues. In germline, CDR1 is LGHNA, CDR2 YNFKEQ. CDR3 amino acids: CASSQEVSVEQYF. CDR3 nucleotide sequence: TGTGCCAGCAGCCAAGAAGTGAGCGTCGAGCAGTACTTC.

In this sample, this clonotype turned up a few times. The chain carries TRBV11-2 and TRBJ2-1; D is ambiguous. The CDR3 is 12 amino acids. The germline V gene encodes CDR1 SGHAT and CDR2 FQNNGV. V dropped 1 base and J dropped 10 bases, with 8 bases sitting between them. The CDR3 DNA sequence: TGTGCCAGCAGCTTAGTAAGTCAGGAGCAGTTCTTC. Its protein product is CASSLVSQEQFF.

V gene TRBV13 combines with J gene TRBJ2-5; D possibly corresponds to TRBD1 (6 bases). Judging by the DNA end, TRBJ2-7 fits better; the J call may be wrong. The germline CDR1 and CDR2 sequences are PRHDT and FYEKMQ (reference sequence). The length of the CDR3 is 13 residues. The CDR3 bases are TGTGCCAGCAGCCGGGACACCGGAGCCGAGCAGTACTTC. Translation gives CASSRDTGAEQYF.

DNA of the CDR3: TGTGCCAGCAGCCTCGGGCTTTTCGACAATGAGCAGTTCTTC. Translating gives CASSLGLFDNEQFF. The chain is built from TRBV6-5 and TRBJ2-1; no clear D gene. V shed 6 bases and J shed 5 bases, with 14 bases lying between them. This CDR3 region has 14 residues. Germline assignment: CDR1 MNHEY and CDR2 SVGAGI.

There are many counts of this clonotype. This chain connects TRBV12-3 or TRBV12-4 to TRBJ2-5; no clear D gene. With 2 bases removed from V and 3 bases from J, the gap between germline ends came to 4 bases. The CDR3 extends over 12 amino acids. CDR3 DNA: TGTGCCAGCAGTTTACGGGAAGAGACCCAGTACTTC. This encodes CASSLREETQYF.

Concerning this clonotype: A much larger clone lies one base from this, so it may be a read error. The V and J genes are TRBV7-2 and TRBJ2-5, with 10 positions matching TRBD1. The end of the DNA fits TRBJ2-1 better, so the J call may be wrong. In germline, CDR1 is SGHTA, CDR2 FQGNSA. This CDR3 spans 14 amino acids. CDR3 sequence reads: CASSIDPGQGTQFF. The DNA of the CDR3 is TGTGCCAGCAGCATAGATCCGGGACAGGGGACCCAGTTCTTC.

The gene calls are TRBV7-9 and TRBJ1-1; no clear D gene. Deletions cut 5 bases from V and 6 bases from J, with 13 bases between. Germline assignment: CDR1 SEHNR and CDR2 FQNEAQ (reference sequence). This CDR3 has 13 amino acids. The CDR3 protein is CASSLDREAEAFF. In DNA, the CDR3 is TGTGCCAGCAGCCTAGACCGGGAGGCTGAAGCTTTCTTT.

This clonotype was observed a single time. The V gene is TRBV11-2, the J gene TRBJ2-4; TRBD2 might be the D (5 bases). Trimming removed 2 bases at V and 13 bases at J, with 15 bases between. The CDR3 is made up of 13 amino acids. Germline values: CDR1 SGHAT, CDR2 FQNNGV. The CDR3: CASSLMNPGEQYF. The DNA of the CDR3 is TGTGCCAGCAGCTTAATGAACCCCGGGGAGCAGTACTTC.

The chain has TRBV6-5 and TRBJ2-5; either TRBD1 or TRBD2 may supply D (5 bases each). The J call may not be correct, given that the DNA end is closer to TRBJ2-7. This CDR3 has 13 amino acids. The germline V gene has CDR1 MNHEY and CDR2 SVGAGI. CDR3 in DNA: TGTGCCAGCAGTTACTCGAGGGACGGCGAGCAGTACTTC. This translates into CASSYSRDGEQYF.

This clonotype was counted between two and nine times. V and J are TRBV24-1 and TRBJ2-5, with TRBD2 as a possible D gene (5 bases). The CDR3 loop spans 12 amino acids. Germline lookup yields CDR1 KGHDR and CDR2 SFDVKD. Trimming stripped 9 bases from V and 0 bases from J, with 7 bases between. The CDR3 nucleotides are TGTGCCACCGGGAGCAACCAAGAGACCCAGTACTTC. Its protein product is CATGSNQETQYF.

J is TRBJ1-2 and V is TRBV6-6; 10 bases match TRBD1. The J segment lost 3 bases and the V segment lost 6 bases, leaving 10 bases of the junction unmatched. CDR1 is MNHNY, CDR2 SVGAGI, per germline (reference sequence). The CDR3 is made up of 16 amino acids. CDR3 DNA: TGTGCCAGCAGCGACCGACAGGGGGCGATGGACTATGGCTACACCTTC. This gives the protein CASSDRQGAMDYGYTF.

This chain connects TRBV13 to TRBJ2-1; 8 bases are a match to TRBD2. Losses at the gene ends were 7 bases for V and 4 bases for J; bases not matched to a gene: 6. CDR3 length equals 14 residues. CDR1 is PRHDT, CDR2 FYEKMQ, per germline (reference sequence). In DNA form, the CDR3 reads TGTGCCAGCATGTTCGGGACTAGTTACAATGAGCAGTTCTTC. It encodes CASMFGTSYNEQFF.

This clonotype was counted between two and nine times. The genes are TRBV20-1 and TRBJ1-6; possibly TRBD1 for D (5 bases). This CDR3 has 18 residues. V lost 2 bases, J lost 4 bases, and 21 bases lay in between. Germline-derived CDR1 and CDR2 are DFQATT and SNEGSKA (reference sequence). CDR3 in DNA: TGCAGTGCTAGACCCCTCCTGAGTAGGGGAGGGTATAATTCACCCCTCCACTTT. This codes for CSARPLLSRGGYNSPLHF.

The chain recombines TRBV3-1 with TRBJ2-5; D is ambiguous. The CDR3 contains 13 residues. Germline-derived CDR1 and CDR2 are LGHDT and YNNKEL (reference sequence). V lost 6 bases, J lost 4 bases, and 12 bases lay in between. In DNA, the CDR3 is TGTGCCAGCAGGAGACACAGAGGAGAGACCCAGTACTTC. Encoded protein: CASRRHRGETQYF.

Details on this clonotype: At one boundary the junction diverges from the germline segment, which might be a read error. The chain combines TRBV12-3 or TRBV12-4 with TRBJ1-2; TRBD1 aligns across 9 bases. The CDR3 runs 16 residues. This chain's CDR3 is CANSPTPGQGTRGYTF. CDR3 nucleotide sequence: TGTGCCAACAGTCCGACTCCGGGACAGGGTACGCGTGGCTACACCTTC.

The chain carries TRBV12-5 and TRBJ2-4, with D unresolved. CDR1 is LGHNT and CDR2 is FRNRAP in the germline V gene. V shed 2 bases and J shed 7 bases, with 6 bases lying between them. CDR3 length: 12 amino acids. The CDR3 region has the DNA TGTGCTAGTGGTTTGATGGCGAACATTCAGTACTTC. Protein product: CASGLMANIQYF. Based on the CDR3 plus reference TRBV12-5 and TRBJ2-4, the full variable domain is DARVTQTPRHKVTEMGQEVTMRCQPILGHNTVFWYRQTMMQGLELLAYFRNRAPLDDSGMPKDRFSAEMPDATLATLKIQPSEPRDSAVYFCASGLMANIQYFGAGTRLSVL.